The 25 T cell receptor beta chains in this list originate from one sample, sequenced in a study of cytomegalovirus exposure and HLA in healthy donors (TCRdb year 2017). To prepare the library, the immunoSEQ multiplex PCR assay was applied. For the multiplex PCR, a mixture combining 60 forward primers for TCR Vbeta segments and 13 reverse primers for TCR Jbeta segments was used. The table comes from immuneACCESS by way of TCRdb, which keeps in-frame sequences with V and J called. Part of the clones is missing from these tables; in studies checked, under half for an unresolved V gene and the rest for unknown reasons. In all, the sample holds about 160,000 clones, and roughly 79% of those were seen once. The ten largest clonotypes hold under 15% of the sample. Sequenced material: PBMCs. The origin of the receptors is a woman aged 50 to 60 in good health and CMV-seronegative.

V is TRBV28 and J is TRBJ1-2, with D uncertain. The V and J ends lost 4 bases and 8 bases respectively, with 11 bases between them. In germline, CDR1 is MDHEN, CDR2 SYDVKM. The CDR3 length is 12 residues. The CDR3 bases are TGTGCCAGCAGTTCGGGGAATACGGGCTACACCTTC. Protein product: CASSSGNTGYTF.

The chain has TRBV28 and TRBJ1-2, with 9 positions matching TRBD1. V trimming: 5 bases; J trimming: 4 bases; junction bases outside the gene matches: 8. In germline, CDR1 is MDHEN, CDR2 SYDVKM. This CDR3 comprises 15 residues. CDR3 sequence: CASSSTGGGFYGYTF. The CDR3 coding sequence is TGTGCCAGCAGTAGTACAGGGGGCGGGTTCTATGGCTACACCTTC.

The chain has TRBV27 and TRBJ1-6, with D hard to call. Germline loops: CDR1 MNHEY, CDR2 SMNVEV (reference sequence). Trimming took 3 bases from V and 7 from J, leaving 10 bases between them. The CDR3 runs to 14 residues. DNA for the CDR3: TGTGCCAGCAGTTTCGGTTGGGAGAATTCACCCCTCCACTTT. Translated, it gives CASSFGWENSPLHF.

The chain is built from TRBV7-3 and TRBJ2-1; D is perhaps TRBD2 (6 bases). Deletions cut 4 bases from V and 9 bases from J, with 13 bases between. CDR1 is SGHTA and CDR2 is FQGTGA in the germline V gene. This CDR3 comprises 13 residues. Here the CDR3 reads CASSSGLLGEQFF. CDR3 nucleotides: TGTGCCAGCAGCTCGGGACTTTTGGGTGAGCAGTTCTTC.

The chain combines TRBV5-3 with TRBJ2-7; D unclear. TRBV5-3 is treated as an ORF (open reading frame) with a function not yet certain. The CDR3 runs to 15 residues. The V end lost 1 base, the J end lost 0 bases, and 11 bases lay between the germline ends. The CDR3: CARSLLTESSYEQYF. The CDR3 DNA follows: TGTGCCAGAAGCTTGCTAACAGAGAGCTCCTACGAGCAGTACTTC.

This clone was seen only once. The chain recombines TRBV5-6 with TRBJ2-7; 8 bases match TRBD2. CDR1 and CDR2 (germline): SGHDT, YYEEEE. Trimming removed 3 bases from V and 2 bases from J; junction bases left unmatched: 7. The CDR3 length is 15 residues. The CDR3 reads CASSSLAGTTYEQYF. The CDR3 DNA sequence: TGTGCCAGCAGCTCGTTAGCGGGGACTACCTACGAGCAGTACTTC.

The rearrangement links TRBV6-5 to TRBJ2-1; 12 positions agree with TRBD1. Germline V CDR1 and CDR2: MNHEY, SVGAGI. The CDR3 length is 14 residues. The V and J ends lost 10 bases and 7 bases, in that order; junction bases with no gene match: 8. The CDR3 reads CATRDRGQSNEQFF. DNA of the CDR3: TGTGCCACCAGGGACAGGGGGCAATCTAATGAGCAGTTCTTC.

V usage is TRBV19 and J usage is TRBJ2-1; 15 bases agree with TRBD2. CDR3 length equals 15 residues. V shed 7 bases, J shed 10 bases, and the junction held 8 bases outside the gene matches. Germline V gene data show CDR1 as LNHDA and CDR2 as SQIVND (reference sequence). Written as DNA, the CDR3 is TGTGCCAGTACCCGAAGGGGACTAGCGGGGGGCGAGCAGTTCTTC. Its protein product is CASTRRGLAGGEQFF. The entire variable domain, with the rest obtained from reference TRBV19 and TRBJ2-1, is as follows: DGGITQSPKYLFRKEGQNVTLSCEQNLNHDAMYWYRQDPGQGLRLIYYSQIVNDFQKGDIAEGYSVSREKKESFPLTVTSAQKNPTAFYLCASTRRGLAGGEQFFGPGTRLTVL.

In this sample, this clone turned up a few times. The chain is built from TRBV19 and TRBJ2-7; tentatively, D is TRBD1 (6 bases). The CDR3 consists of 16 residues. Per the germline V gene, CDR1 is LNHDA and CDR2 is SQIVND (reference sequence). V gave up 0 bases and J gave up 0 bases, with 12 bases separating them. The CDR3 sequence is CASSIERTVSSYEQYF. CDR3 nucleotides: TGTGCCAGTAGTATAGAACGGACAGTCAGCTCCTACGAGCAGTACTTC.

The chain uses TRBV6-1 and TRBJ2-1; D possibly corresponds to TRBD1 (6 bases). V lost 4 bases to trimming and J lost 4 bases, with 11 bases between them. This CDR3 is 14 amino acids long. Germline lookup yields CDR1 MNHNS and CDR2 SASEGT. CDR3 residues: CASSGGQSYNEQFF. For the CDR3, the DNA is TGTGCCAGCAGTGGGGGACAAAGTTACAATGAGCAGTTCTTC.

V and J are TRBV28 and TRBJ1-1; 7 bases line up with TRBD1. Germline values: CDR1 MDHEN, CDR2 SYDVKM. The CDR3 has 16 amino acids. Trimming cost V 3 bases and J 3 bases; bases outside gene matches: 10. The CDR3 is CASSLRTGFFHTEAFF. The CDR3, as DNA: TGTGCCAGCAGTTTGCGGACAGGATTTTTTCACACTGAAGCTTTCTTT.

The rearrangement uses TRBV7-2 and TRBJ2-7; D may be TRBD2 (5 bases). The CDR3 spans 15 residues. V was pared by 1 base and J by 2 bases, with 12 bases between. From germline, CDR1 is SGHTA and CDR2 FQGNSA. Here the CDR3 reads CASSLGAGPTYEQYF. Written as DNA, the CDR3 is TGTGCCAGCAGCTTAGGGGCGGGCCCAACCTACGAGCAGTACTTC.

The chain carries TRBV5-1 and TRBJ2-2; maybe TRBD2 (5 bases). The CDR3 totals 16 residues. CDR1 is SGHRS, CDR2 YFSETQ, per germline. V dropped 0 bases and J dropped 4 bases, with 13 bases sitting between them. As DNA, the CDR3 is TGCGCCAGCAGCTTGGGCCCGGCGCGGGTCACCGGGGAGCTGTTTTTT. Its translation: CASSLGPARVTGELFF.

The chain has TRBV6-5 and TRBJ2-4, with 8 bases identical to TRBD2. V shed 10 bases and J 4 bases; nucleotides not matched to a gene: 12. This CDR3 is 15 amino acids long. Germline lookup yields CDR1 MNHEY and CDR2 SVGAGI. The CDR3: CATSLSGGKKNIQYF. The DNA of the CDR3 is TGTGCCACCTCCCTCTCGGGGGGGAAAAAAAACATTCAGTACTTC.

The gene calls are TRBV19 and TRBJ2-1; 10 bases match TRBD2. This CDR3 spans 15 amino acids. Unmatched junction bases numbered 9, after V lost 9 bases and J lost 4 bases. Germline values: CDR1 LNHDA, CDR2 SQIVND (reference sequence). In nucleotides, the CDR3 is TGTGCCAGCCGGCTAGCGGGAGCGCTGTACAATGAGCAGTTCTTC. This codes for CASRLAGALYNEQFF.

The chain combines TRBV19 with TRBJ2-2; 9 positions match TRBD1. The CDR3 contains 14 residues. J gave up 1 base and V 9 bases, and 3 bases lay outside the gene matches. The germline gives CDR1 LNHDA, CDR2 SQIVND (reference sequence). The CDR3 DNA follows: TGTGCCAGCGGGACAGGGAGGAACACCGGGGAGCTGTTTTTT. Translation: CASGTGRNTGELFF. Filled out from reference TRBV19 and TRBJ2-2, the complete variable domain reads DGGITQSPKYLFRKEGQNVTLSCEQNLNHDAMYWYRQDPGQGLRLIYYSQIVNDFQKGDIAEGYSVSREKKESFPLTVTSAQKNPTAFYLCASGTGRNTGELFFGEGSRLTVL.

The V gene is TRBV18, the J gene TRBJ2-7, with 11 bases lining up with TRBD1. The CDR3 is made up of 16 amino acids. The germline CDR1 and CDR2 sequences are KGHSH and LQKENI. V shed 6 bases, J shed 2 bases, and the junction held 9 bases outside the gene matches. The CDR3 DNA follows: TGTGCCAGCTCCCGGACAGGGGGCTCCCCGGCCTACGAGCAGTACTTC. This codes for CASSRTGGSPAYEQYF.

This clone has only a few counts. The V call is TRBV10-3, the J call TRBJ1-5; weak D call: TRBD1 (6 bases). The CDR3 is 13 amino acids. In germline, CDR1 is ENHRY, CDR2 SYGVKD. Trimming pared 5 bases from V and 5 bases from J, leaving 10 bases between. This CDR3 is CAISTGSDQPQHF. CDR3 in DNA: TGTGCCATCAGTACAGGGTCGGATCAGCCCCAGCATTTT.

CDR3 region: CASSPQFGTSIEQFF. The CDR3 coding sequence is TGTGCCAGCTCACCACAATTCGGGACTAGCATTGAGCAGTTCTTC. The gene calls are TRBV18 and TRBJ2-1, with 9 positions matching TRBD2. Looked up from germline, CDR1 is KGHSH and CDR2 is LQKENI. V lost 1 base and J lost 9; bases outside the gene matches: 7. The CDR3 length is 15 residues. The full variable domain, with the rest looked up from reference TRBV18 and TRBJ2-1, is NAGVMQNPRHLVRRRGQEARLRCSPMKGHSHVYWYRQLPEEGLKFMVYLQKENIIDESGMPKERFSAEFPKEGPSILRIQQVVRGDSAAYFCASSPQFGTSIEQFFGPGTRLTVL.

This chain links TRBV7-9 with TRBJ1-1; tentative D call: TRBD1 (5 bases). Per the germline V gene, CDR1 is SEHNR and CDR2 is FQNEAQ (reference sequence). Trimming removed 4 bases from V and 7 bases from J, with 13 bases in between. This CDR3 comprises 13 residues. The DNA of the CDR3 is TGTGCCAGCAGCTACCTAGGGGCAAGTGAAGCTTTCTTT. Translated: CASSYLGASEAFF.

This clone was counted a few times. The chain is built from TRBV7-2 and TRBJ2-1; weak D call: TRBD2 (5 bases). Germline loops: CDR1 SGHTA, CDR2 FQGNSA. Trimming took off 11 bases at V and 0 bases at J, with 14 bases between the two ends. This CDR3 has 14 amino acids. The CDR3 DNA reads as TGTGCCTCTAAAAGCGGCGCCTCCTACAATGAGCAGTTCTTC. This translates into CASKSGASYNEQFF.

The chain joins TRBV29-1 to TRBJ2-1; TRBD2 matches at 11 bases. The CDR3 spans 18 residues. J gave up 0 bases and V 3 bases, and 10 bases lay outside the gene matches. Germline V gives CDR1 SQVTM, CDR2 ANQGSEA. CDR3 residues: CSVDSETSGTDSYNEQFF. In DNA form, the CDR3 reads TGCAGCGTTGACAGTGAGACTAGCGGGACGGACTCCTACAATGAGCAGTTCTTC.

This clone was seen only a few times. This chain uses TRBV10-3 with TRBJ1-2; tentative D call: TRBD1 (5 bases). Germline values: CDR1 ENHRY, CDR2 SYGVKD. Trimming took 0 bases from V and 1 from J, leaving 15 bases between them. There are 17 residues in the CDR3. CDR3 amino acids: CAISESNSGPGNYGYTF. CDR3 DNA: TGTGCCATCAGTGAGTCGAACTCAGGGCCCGGTAACTATGGCTACACCTTC.

The chain employs TRBV10-3 and TRBJ1-1; perhaps TRBD1 as D (5 bases). The germline gives CDR1 ENHRY, CDR2 SYGVKD. V lost 5 bases to trimming and J lost 3 bases, with 10 bases between them. This CDR3 is built from 13 residues. The CDR3 protein is CAISKDTYTEAFF. The CDR3 region has the DNA TGTGCCATCAGTAAGGACACCTACACTGAAGCTTTCTTT.

There are a few counts of this clone. The CDR3 DNA reads as TGTGCCAGCAGTTGGGGAAGCGGGGGGGACACAGATACGCAGTATTTT. The encoded protein is CASSWGSGGDTDTQYF. The chain is built from TRBV6-5 and TRBJ2-3, with 10 bases that match TRBD2. The CDR3 runs to 16 residues. CDR1 MNHEY and CDR2 SVGAGI come from the germline V gene. With 4 bases clipped from V and 2 bases from J, the junction kept 6 bases outside the gene matches.